This is a list of T cell receptor beta chains from one sample in a study of blood T cells in healthy people across ages. TCRdb reanalysed the 5' RACE reads using MiXCR and keeps one entry per CDR3 protein. This sample has about 1.6 million distinct CDR3 sequences; about 31% occur once, and the top ten carry around 11%. The sequenced sample consisted of blood. The receptors originated from a woman aged 30 to 39 in good health. CDR3s include the opening cysteine and the closing phenylalanine or tryptophan. The D gene is left open where the match is weak. A clone size is listed for some rows: how often the clone was seen (once, few, many), or a class if it is expanded.

size: NA
D: NA
V: TRBV4-1
length: 16
J: TRBJ2-7
DNA: TGCGCCAGCAGCCAAGTTATGTCCGGGGACACCTACGAGCAGTACTTC
CDR3: CASSQVMSGDTYEQYF

size: NA
D: NA
V: TRBV5-1
length: 14
J: TRBJ2-7
DNA: TGCGCCAGCAGCTTGGTTGGAACGGGATGGGAGCAGTACTTC
CDR3: CASSLVGTGWEQYF

size: few
D: NA
V: TRBV5-1
length: 14
J: TRBJ2-3
DNA: TGCGCCAGCAGCTTTGGTCAGGGGCGAGATACGCAGTATTTT
CDR3: CASSFGQGRDTQYF

size: NA
D: NA
V: TRBV12-3/TRBV12-4
length: 14
J: TRBJ2-3
DNA: TGTGCCAGCAGTCTTTCTAGCGACACAGATACGCAGTATTTT
CDR3: CASSLSSDTDTQYF

size: few
D: TRBD2
V: TRBV6-6
length: 15
J: TRBJ2-7
DNA: TGTGCCAGCAGTCCCCTAGCGGGAGGCTACTACGAGCAGTACTTC
CDR3: CASSPLAGGYYEQYF

size: NA
D: TRBD1
V: TRBV6-2/TRBV6-3
length: 15
J: TRBJ1-6
DNA: TGTGCCAGCAGATTTACCGGGACAGGGGATTCACCCCTCCACTTT
CDR3: CASRFTGTGDSPLHF

size: NA
D: TRBD1
V: TRBV20-1
length: 15
J: TRBJ1-6
DNA: TGCAGTGCCAAGGCGGGGCAGGGGGCAGGTTCACCCCTCCACTTT
CDR3: CSAKAGQGAGSPLHF

size: NA
D: NA
V: TRBV5-1
length: 15
J: TRBJ2-7
DNA: TGCGCCAGCAGCCAGAGACAGGATGTCTCCTACGAGCAGTACTTC
CDR3: CASSQRQDVSYEQYF

size: NA
D: NA
V: TRBV20-1
length: 12
J: TRBJ1-2
DNA: TGCAGTGCTAGAACAGTGGGTGCTGGCTACACCTTC
CDR3: CSARTVGAGYTF

size: few
D: NA
V: TRBV20-1
length: 14
J: TRBJ1-4
DNA: TGCAGTGCAAAATACAGGGTAGCTAATGAAAAACTGTTTTTT
CDR3: CSAKYRVANEKLFF

size: many
D: NA
V: TRBV12-3/TRBV12-4
length: 13
J: TRBJ1-5
DNA: TGTGCCAGCAGCTTAGGATACAATCAGCCCCAGCATTTT
CDR3: CASSLGYNQPQHF

size: NA
D: NA
V: TRBV25-1
length: 16
J: TRBJ2-1
DNA: TGTGCCAGCACCCGGGGACCCCAGAACCATTACAATGAGCAGTTCTTC
CDR3: CASTRGPQNHYNEQFF

size: NA
D: TRBD1
V: TRBV5-1
length: 17
J: TRBJ2-7
DNA: TGCGCCAGCAGCTTGACACTTTACCGGGACAGGATCTACGAGCAGTACTTC
CDR3: CASSLTLYRDRIYEQYF

size: many
D: TRBD2
V: TRBV6-2/TRBV6-3
length: 15
J: TRBJ2-7
DNA: TGTGCCAGCAGTTACTCGAGCGGGAGAAACTACGAGCAGTACTTC
CDR3: CASSYSSGRNYEQYF

size: NA
D: NA
V: TRBV4-1
length: 18
J: TRBJ2-7
DNA: TGCGCCAGCAGCCAAGATGAGAGACAGTTGCTAAGCTCCTACGAGCAGTACTTC
CDR3: CASSQDERQLLSSYEQYF

size: NA
D: NA
V: TRBV3-1
length: 13
J: TRBJ2-7
DNA: TGTGCCAGCAGCCTCTACGACTGGCGGGAGCAGTACTTC
CDR3: CASSLYDWREQYF

size: few
D: TRBD1
V: TRBV13
length: 15
J: TRBJ2-7
DNA: TGTGCCAGCAGCTTACGCGGACAGGGTTTCCACGAGCAGTACTTC
CDR3: CASSLRGQGFHEQYF

size: NA
D: NA
V: TRBV6-6
length: 13
J: TRBJ1-5
DNA: TGTGCCACGCGGGAGACTAGCAATCAGCCCCAGCATTTT
CDR3: CATRETSNQPQHF

size: NA
D: NA
V: TRBV28
length: 15
J: TRBJ2-1
DNA: TGTGCCAGCAGTTTATCCGAAGGGGGTCGGAATGAGCAGTTCTTC
CDR3: CASSLSEGGRNEQFF

size: NA
D: TRBD2
V: TRBV20-1
length: 14
J: TRBJ2-7
DNA: TGCAGTGCTAGGCCCCGGGGGGGCCCTTACGAGCAGTACTTC
CDR3: CSARPRGGPYEQYF

size: few
D: NA
V: TRBV20-1
length: 12
J: TRBJ1-2
DNA: TGCAGTGCTAGAGATTACGGATATGGCTACACCTTC
CDR3: CSARDYGYGYTF

size: many
D: NA
V: TRBV30
length: 13
J: TRBJ2-7
DNA: TGTGCCTGGAACCGGGACCGCTGGGGCGAGCAGTACTTC
CDR3: CAWNRDRWGEQYF

size: few
D: NA
V: TRBV20-1
length: 16
J: TRBJ2-5
DNA: TGCAGTGCTAGTTGGGGTGGGGGTTACCTCCAAGAGACCCAGTACTTC
CDR3: CSASWGGGYLQETQYF

size: NA
D: NA
V: TRBV20-1
length: 16
J: TRBJ1-6
DNA: TGCAGTGCTAGAGATCAGGCAGGGACGATGGATTCACCCCTCCACTTT
CDR3: CSARDQAGTMDSPLHF

size: once
D: NA
V: TRBV4-1
length: 14
J: TRBJ1-5
DNA: TGCACCAGCAGCCGAACAGGCGACAATCAGCCCCAGCATTTT
CDR3: CTSSRTGDNQPQHF

size: many
D: NA
V: TRBV29-1
length: 14
J: TRBJ2-7
DNA: TGCAGCGTGAGAGCAGGCAGGCTCTCCTACGAGCAGTACTTC
CDR3: CSVRAGRLSYEQYF

size: NA
D: TRBD2
V: TRBV28
length: 17
J: TRBJ2-1
DNA: TGTGCCAGCAGTTCTCTTGGACTAGCGGGAGTATCCAATGAGCAGTTCTTC
CDR3: CASSSLGLAGVSNEQFF

size: few
D: NA
V: TRBV29-1
length: 11
J: TRBJ2-1
DNA: TGCAGCGTTCAGCTCCACAATGAGCAGTTCTTC
CDR3: CSVQLHNEQFF

size: few
D: NA
V: TRBV21-1
length: 13
J: TRBJ2-3
DNA: TGTGCCAGCAGCGGGGACCGCACAGATACGCAGTATTTT
CDR3: CASSGDRTDTQYF

size: many
D: NA
V: TRBV29-1
length: 12
J: TRBJ2-5
DNA: TGCAGTATACTAGGGATCCAAGAGACCCAGTACTTC
CDR3: CSILGIQETQYF

size: once
D: NA
V: TRBV5-5
length: 16
J: TRBJ2-1
DNA: TGTGCCAGCAGCTTTACCGGGACACCTAGCTACAATGAGCAGTTCTTC
CDR3: CASSFTGTPSYNEQFF

size: few
D: NA
V: TRBV7-9
length: 18
J: TRBJ2-1
DNA: TGTGCCAGCAGCTTAGTATCACTTAACGGGAGCTCCTACAATGAGCAGTTCTTC
CDR3: CASSLVSLNGSSYNEQFF

size: NA
D: TRBD1
V: TRBV20-1
length: 15
J: TRBJ2-1
DNA: TGCAGTGCTGGATATCCGGGACAGGGGAGGAATGAGCAGTTCTTC
CDR3: CSAGYPGQGRNEQFF

size: NA
D: NA
V: TRBV29-1
length: 11
J: TRBJ1-1
DNA: TGCAGCATTTATGGGCAATCTGAAGCTTTCTTT
CDR3: CSIYGQSEAFF

size: NA
D: TRBD2
V: TRBV10-3
length: 17
J: TRBJ2-7
DNA: TGTGCCATCAGTTCCAATGTGGGGGGGTCCTTATCCTACGAGCAGTACTTC
CDR3: CAISSNVGGSLSYEQYF

size: NA
D: NA
V: TRBV5-1
length: 14
J: TRBJ2-7
DNA: TGCGCCAGCAAGCCTCTTACTAGCTCCTACGAGCAGTACTTC
CDR3: CASKPLTSSYEQYF

size: NA
D: NA
V: TRBV2
length: 11
J: TRBJ2-1
DNA: TGTGCCAGCAGTGATATCCATGAGCAGTTCTTC
CDR3: CASSDIHEQFF

size: few
D: NA
V: TRBV5-5
length: 13
J: TRBJ1-5
DNA: TGTGCCAGCAGCTTCCAGGCGGGGCAGCCCCAGCATTTT
CDR3: CASSFQAGQPQHF

size: NA
D: NA
V: TRBV7-2
length: 16
J: TRBJ2-1
DNA: TGTGCCAGCAGCTTAGTGTCGTGGGGCTCCCACAATGAGCAGTTCTTC
CDR3: CASSLVSWGSHNEQFF

size: few
D: NA
V: TRBV4-2
length: 15
J: TRBJ2-1
DNA: TGTGCCAGCAGCCAAGACTTCCAAGGACCCAATGAGCAGTTCTTC
CDR3: CASSQDFQGPNEQFF

size: NA
D: TRBD2
V: TRBV24-1
length: 15
J: TRBJ2-1
DNA: TGTGCCACCAGTGGGCGGGAGGGCCCATGGAATGAGCGGTTCTTC
CDR3: CATSGREGPWNERFF

size: few
D: TRBD2
V: TRBV2
length: 16
J: TRBJ2-5
DNA: TGTGCCAGCAGTGACACTAGCGGGAGTATACTTGAGACCCAGTACTTC
CDR3: CASSDTSGSILETQYF

size: once
D: NA
V: TRBV5-4
length: 15
J: TRBJ1-1
DNA: TGTGCCAGCAGCCCACTAGCGGGGGTGAACACTGAAGCTTTCTTT
CDR3: CASSPLAGVNTEAFF

size: few
D: NA
V: TRBV7-6
length: 16
J: TRBJ1-1
DNA: TGTGCCAGCAGCTTATTAGCAGGGGAAGAGGTCACTGAAGCTTTCTTT
CDR3: CASSLLAGEEVTEAFF

size: NA
D: NA
V: TRBV4-1
length: 15
J: TRBJ2-1
DNA: TGCGCCAGCAGCCAAGATTGGGACTCCTACAATGAGCAGTTCTTC
CDR3: CASSQDWDSYNEQFF

size: few
D: TRBD2
V: TRBV29-1
length: 14
J: TRBJ2-7
DNA: TGCAGCGTTGATGCGGCGGGGGGACGCCTCGAGCAGTACTTC
CDR3: CSVDAAGGRLEQYF

size: NA
D: TRBD1
V: TRBV29-1
length: 13
J: TRBJ2-7
DNA: TGCAGCGTGCGGACAGGGGGAAGATGCGAGCAGTACTTC
CDR3: CSVRTGGRCEQYF

size: NA
D: NA
V: TRBV27
length: 13
J: TRBJ2-1
DNA: TGTGCCAGCAGTCCCTATACTTACAATGAGCAGTTCTTC
CDR3: CASSPYTYNEQFF

size: few
D: NA
V: TRBV3-1
length: 15
J: TRBJ1-5
DNA: TGTGCCAGCAGCCCCGGACAGACCGCCAATCAGCCCCAGCATTTT
CDR3: CASSPGQTANQPQHF

size: NA
D: TRBD2
V: TRBV20-1
length: 16
J: TRBJ2-1
DNA: TGCAGTGCTAGTAACCTAGCGGGGACCAATTACAATGAGCAGTTCTTC
CDR3: CSASNLAGTNYNEQFF

size: few
D: NA
V: TRBV20-1
length: 16
J: TRBJ2-1
DNA: TGCAGTGCTAGAAGGGGGGCGGGAGTGGGGTACAATGAGCAGTTCTTC
CDR3: CSARRGAGVGYNEQFF

size: few
D: NA
V: TRBV19
length: 13
J: TRBJ2-5
DNA: TGTGCCAGTAGTCCCATCAGGTCAGAGACCCAGTACTTC
CDR3: CASSPIRSETQYF

size: NA
D: TRBD1
V: TRBV7-9
length: 15
J: TRBJ2-1
DNA: TGTGCCAGCATCCTGGGACAGGGCCCCTACAATGAGCAGTTCTTC
CDR3: CASILGQGPYNEQFF

size: NA
D: NA
V: TRBV20-1
length: 15
J: TRBJ2-3
DNA: TGCAGTGCTAGGTCGGAGTGGGGCGGGGCGGATACGCAGTATTTT
CDR3: CSARSEWGGADTQYF